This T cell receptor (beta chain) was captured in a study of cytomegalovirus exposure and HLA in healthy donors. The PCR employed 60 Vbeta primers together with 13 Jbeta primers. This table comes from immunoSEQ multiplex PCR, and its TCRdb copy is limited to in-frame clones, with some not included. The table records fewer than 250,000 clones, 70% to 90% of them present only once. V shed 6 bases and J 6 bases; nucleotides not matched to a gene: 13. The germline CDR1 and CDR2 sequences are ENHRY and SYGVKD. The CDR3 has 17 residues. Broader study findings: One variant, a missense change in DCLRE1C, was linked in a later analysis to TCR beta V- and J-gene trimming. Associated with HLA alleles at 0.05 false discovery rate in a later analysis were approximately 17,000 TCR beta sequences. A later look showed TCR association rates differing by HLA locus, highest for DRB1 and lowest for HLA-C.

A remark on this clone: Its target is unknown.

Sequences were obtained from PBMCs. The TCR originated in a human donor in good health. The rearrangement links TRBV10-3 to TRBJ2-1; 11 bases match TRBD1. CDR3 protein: CAISPDPGTGGGNEQFF. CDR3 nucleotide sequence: TGTGCCATCAGCCCAGATCCCGGGACAGGGGGAGGCAATGAGCAGTTCTTC.